Shown below are 18 T cell receptor beta chains from a single sample sequenced in a study of patients and donors after allogeneic stem cell transplantation. One entry per CDR3 protein results from TCRdb running MiXCR on the RT-PCR reads. Found here are about a million distinct CDR3 sequences, roughly 18% of them singletons; the top ten hold roughly 6%. The sample taken for sequencing was blood, either unsorted or a sorted T cell fraction (not recorded which). Receptors were obtained from a human donor who was either an allogeneic HSCT recipient or a stem cell or donor lymphocyte infusion donor (not recorded which). It is not recorded whose cells these are; they may come from a transplant donor.

This clonotype turned up a few times. V is TRBV9 and J is TRBJ1-6; D remains ambiguous. Germline-derived CDR1 and CDR2 are SGDLS and YYNGEE. This CDR3 comprises 13 residues. V was trimmed by 2 bases and J by 11 bases, leaving 11 bases between them. Here the CDR3 DNA reads TGTGCCAGCAGCGTTGCCGGTACTACACCCCTCCACTTT. This encodes CASSVAGTTPLHF.

This clonotype has only a few counts. The chain recombines TRBV27 with TRBJ2-3; D gene uncertain. The V gene lost 6 bases and the J gene lost 5 bases, with 6 bases spanning the gap. This CDR3 region has 11 residues. The germline CDR1 and CDR2 sequences are MNHEY and SMNVEV (reference sequence). This CDR3 is CASSKGDTQYF. The CDR3 DNA reads as TGTGCCAGCAGCAAAGGAGATACGCAGTATTTT.

This clonotype was detected only a few times. The V call is TRBV20-1, the J call TRBJ1-1, with 7 bases lining up with TRBD1. V lost 3 bases, J lost 7 bases, and 11 bases stayed unmatched. This CDR3 has 14 residues. Per the germline V gene, CDR1 is DFQATT and CDR2 is SNEGSKA (reference sequence). The CDR3 DNA reads TGCAGTGCTAGTAAGACAGGGAAAAGCGGTGAAGCTTTCTTT. Translated: CSASKTGKSGEAFF.

This clonotype was seen only a few times. The CDR3 loop is CASRSPRTSENTGELFF. In DNA, the CDR3 is TGTGCCAGCAGATCACCCCGGACTAGCGAGAACACCGGGGAGCTGTTTTTT. The chain links TRBV7-2 to TRBJ2-2; 9 bases map to TRBD2. CDR1 and CDR2 from the germline V gene are SGHTA and FQGNSA. The ends lost 6 bases at V and 1 base at J; junction bases unmatched: 9. The CDR3 totals 17 residues.

This clonotype showed up many times. This chain connects TRBV20-1 to TRBJ2-7; D may be TRBD1 (8 bases). V gave up 3 bases and J gave up 3 bases, with 18 bases separating them. Germline-derived CDR1 and CDR2 are DFQATT and SNEGSKA (reference sequence). The CDR3 has 15 residues. The CDR3 nucleotides read TGCAGTGCTAGTTGGCCTAGCGGACAGGGCTACGAGCAGTACTTC. Protein product: CSASWPSGQGYEQYF.

This clonotype was recorded a few times. The genes are TRBV18 and TRBJ2-6, with a weak D call TRBD1 (5 bases). Trimming left V 5 bases short and J 1 base short, with 12 bases between. Germline V gene sequence: CDR1 KGHSH, CDR2 LQKENI. CDR3 length: 16 residues. As DNA, the CDR3 is TGTGCCAGCTCAATTCCTAGGGGATCTGGGGCCAACGTCCTGACTTTC. Residues: CASSIPRGSGANVLTF.

V gene TRBV12-3 or TRBV12-4 combines with J gene TRBJ2-7; D might be TRBD1 (6 bases). V was trimmed by 3 bases and J by 2 bases, leaving 11 bases between them. The CDR3 consists of 14 residues. The CDR3 spells CASSLKQGTYEQYF. Here the CDR3 DNA reads TGTGCCAGCAGTTTGAAACAGGGAACCTACGAGCAGTACTTC.

This clonotype was observed a handful of times. V and J are TRBV5-1 and TRBJ2-1; 7 nucleotides line up with TRBD2. From germline, CDR1 is SGHRS and CDR2 YFSETQ. The CDR3 has 18 residues. J gave up 4 bases and V 2 bases, and 15 bases lay outside the gene matches. This CDR3 reads CASSFRGLSGLTYNEQFF. Here the CDR3 DNA reads TGCGCCAGCAGCTTCCGAGGACTTAGCGGGCTGACTTACAATGAGCAGTTCTTC. The full variable domain, completed using reference TRBV5-1 and TRBJ2-1, is KAGVTQTPRYLIKTRGQQVTLSCSPISGHRSVSWYQQTPGQGLQFLFEYFSETQRNKGNFPGRFSGRQFSNSRSEMNVSTLELGDSALYLCASSFRGLSGLTYNEQFFGPGTRLTVL.

This clonotype occurred a few times. The CDR3 protein is CASRDRSHNEQFF. CDR3 nucleotides: TGTGCCTCCAGGGACAGGAGCCACAATGAGCAGTTCTTC. The chain is built from TRBV11-3 and TRBJ2-1, with 8 bases that match TRBD1. Unmatched junction bases numbered 8, after V lost 11 bases and J lost 5 bases. Per the germline V gene, CDR1 is SGHNT and CDR2 is YENEEA. This CDR3 spans 13 amino acids.

The chain joins TRBV24-1 to TRBJ2-7; D may be TRBD2 (6 bases). The CDR3 is 14 amino acids. The V gene lost 3 bases and the J gene lost 6 bases, with 14 bases spanning the gap. Germline V gene sequence: CDR1 KGHDR, CDR2 SFDVKD. CDR3 nucleotide sequence: TGTGCCACCAGTGATCCGGGAAGCGGGTCCGAGCAGTACTTC. Translated, it gives CATSDPGSGSEQYF.

This clonotype showed up just a few times. The chain joins TRBV7-9 to TRBJ2-2, with unresolved D. The V end was cut by 6 bases, the J end by 0 bases, with 11 bases between. Germline V gives CDR1 SEHNR, CDR2 FQNEAQ (reference sequence). CDR3 length equals 15 residues. The CDR3 region is CASRSYGSNTGELFF. CDR3 sequence (DNA): TGTGCCAGCAGGTCTTACGGATCGAACACCGGGGAGCTGTTTTTT.

V is TRBV7-9 and J is TRBJ2-1; possibly TRBD2 for D (6 bases). V lost 1 base, J lost 8 bases, and 15 bases lay in between. CDR1 SEHNR and CDR2 FQNEAQ come from the germline V gene (reference sequence). This CDR3 contains 15 residues. This CDR3 is CASSLGDSLADEQFF. The CDR3 DNA is TGTGCCAGCAGCTTAGGGGACTCACTCGCGGATGAGCAGTTCTTC.

This clonotype was seen a handful of times. The chain uses TRBV5-6 and TRBJ2-7, with 8 bases matching TRBD1. The CDR3 loop spans 14 amino acids. CDR1 and CDR2 from the germline V gene are SGHDT and YYEEEE. V gave up 4 bases and J gave up 5 bases; unmatched junction bases: 8. The CDR3 here is CASSRQTGVDEQYF. The CDR3 nucleotides are TGTGCCAGCAGCCGTCAGACAGGGGTCGACGAGCAGTACTTC.

The rearrangement uses TRBV4-2 and TRBJ2-2; D is uncertain. Germline V CDR1 and CDR2: LGHNA, YNFKEQ. This CDR3 is 15 amino acids long. The V end lost 0 bases, the J end lost 2 bases, and 7 bases lay between the germline ends. In DNA, the CDR3 is TGTGCCAGCAGCCAAGATGCTAGAAACACCGGGGAGCTGTTTTTT. It translates to CASSQDARNTGELFF.

The chain couples TRBV29-1 to TRBJ2-3, with D perhaps matching TRBD1 or TRBD2 (5 bases each). The V gene's germline CDR1 is SQVTM and CDR2 ANQGSEA. The CDR3 runs 12 residues. V gave up 7 bases and J gave up 1 base, with 9 bases separating them. The CDR3 nucleotides are TGCAGCGCTGTGGGGGGCACAGATACGCAGTATTTT. Its protein is CSAVGGTDTQYF.

Many counts were recorded for this clonotype. The chain couples TRBV20-1 to TRBJ1-1; D might be TRBD1 (5 bases). The CDR3 contains 16 residues. Germline CDR1 reads DFQATT; CDR2 reads SNEGSKA (reference sequence). V was clipped by 0 bases and J by 0 bases, with 14 bases between them. The CDR3 protein is CSAREYRDSMNTEAFF. The CDR3, as DNA: TGCAGTGCTAGAGAGTATAGAGACAGCATGAACACTGAAGCTTTCTTT.

The chain is built from TRBV5-1 and TRBJ2-3; TRBD2 agrees at 8 bases. This CDR3 has 15 amino acids. V lost 4 bases to trimming and J lost 6 bases; unmatched junction nucleotides: 10. CDR1 SGHRS and CDR2 YFSETQ come from the germline V gene. The CDR3 region is CASSTQAGAGDTQYF. CDR3 in DNA: TGCGCCAGCAGCACCCAAGCGGGGGCGGGGGATACGCAGTATTTT.

This clonotype was seen at least ten times. This chain's CDR3 is CASSTGRGTDTQYF. For the CDR3, the DNA is TGTGCCAGCAGTACGGGAAGGGGCACAGATACGCAGTATTTT. V usage is TRBV12-3 or TRBV12-4 and J usage is TRBJ2-3, with D perhaps TRBD2 (5 bases). The V end was cut by 5 bases, the J end by 1 base, with 10 bases between. The CDR3 is 14 residues long.